This is a list of T cell receptor beta chains from one sample in a study of cytomegalovirus exposure and HLA in healthy donors. The protocol was immunoSEQ multiplex PCR, while the TCRdb copy is restricted to in-frame clones and leaves out a portion. The repertoire includes under 150,000 clones, 55% to 80% of them detected once, and 2% to 3% sits in the top ten. Specimen: PBMCs. These receptors originate from a woman aged 40 to 49 in good health and CMV-seronegative. Both conserved end residues are trimmed from each CDR3. The D gene is left open where the match is weak. Some rows mark clone size as missing; the rest say once, few, many or name a class of expanded clone.

size: -
V: TRBV6-1
D: TRBD2
CDR3: ASSEPKRGGNEQF

size: -
V: TRBV7-2
D: -
CDR3: ASSSVFMNTEAF

size: -
V: TRBV4-3
D: -
CDR3: ASSQDGQSGWDQY

size: -
V: TRBV19
D: -
CDR3: ASSIPGPYQPQH

size: -
V: TRBV5-8
D: -
CDR3: ASSPGEGHARGNTIY

size: few
V: TRBV7-2
D: -
CDR3: ASSPESGLEQF

size: few
V: TRBV9
D: TRBD1
CDR3: ASSGGQGQETQY

size: few
V: TRBV6-5
D: -
CDR3: ASSSSGSGWF

size: -
V: TRBV10-3
D: TRBD1
CDR3: AISGGQYNTEAF

size: -
V: TRBV5-6
D: TRBD2
CDR3: ASSKKGLAGAETQY